The entry below describes one T cell receptor (beta chain). What it recognizes is unknown. The CDR3 loop spans 15 amino acids. Germline V gene sequence: CDR1 SEHNR, CDR2 FQNEAQ (reference sequence). J was trimmed by 4 bases and V by 5 bases; bases with no gene match: 10. Generated by immunoSEQ multiplex PCR, the TCRdb table keeps only in-frame clones and is missing some. Among under 400,000 clones listed, 70% to 90% were seen once. The data were taken from a study of cytomegalovirus exposure and HLA in healthy donors. Whole-study results and caveats: The investigators catalogued 164 TCR beta chains as cytomegalovirus-associated. In vitro checks showed that three CMV-associated chains really do target CMV antigens.

The TCR was taken from a young man in good health and CMV-seronegative. V and J are TRBV7-9 and TRBJ2-7; 8 bases are shared with TRBD2. Sequenced material: PBMCs. The CDR3 reads CASSESGGARYEQYF. The CDR3 DNA is TGTGCCAGCAGCGAGAGCGGGGGCGCCAGGTACGAGCAGTACTTC.